The table lists the clone carrying this T cell receptor beta chain with a count of one. This CDR3 is 15 amino acids long. V gave up 0 bases and J gave up 3 bases, with 10 bases separating them. Germline CDR1 and CDR2: SGHNT and YYREEE (reference sequence). This entry is derived from a study of shared clonotypes between healthy human individuals. This table comes from immunoSEQ multiplex PCR, and its TCRdb copy is limited to in-frame clones, with some not included. The sample yields 550,000 to 650,000 clones, 90% to 97% seen once. Naive CD8 cells lacked CD45RO, underwent positive selection for CCR7 and left out terminally differentiated effector memory CD45RA+ cells.

The TCR comes from a young woman in good health. The chain joins TRBV5-4 to TRBJ1-5; D ambiguous. The sequenced sample consisted of naive CD8+ T cells sorted from blood. The CDR3 region has the DNA TGTGCCAGCAGCTTGGTCACGGATCTCAATCAGCCCCAGCATTTT. Amino acids: CASSLVTDLNQPQHF.